The 9 T cell receptor beta chains in this list originate from one sample, sequenced in a study of cytomegalovirus exposure and HLA in healthy donors. PCR primers comprised 60 Vbeta and 13 Jbeta primers. Assay: immunoSEQ multiplex PCR; the TCRdb copy retains only in-frame clones and omits some. The repertoire table contains 55,000 to 75,000 clones. Sequencing was performed on PBMCs. These receptors all stem from a male donor in good health and CMV-seronegative.

This chain uses TRBV9 with TRBJ2-3; D unresolved. The germline gives CDR1 SGDLS, CDR2 YYNGEE. V lost 0 bases to trimming and J lost 1 base, with 6 bases between them. The CDR3 is 14 amino acids. The CDR3 sequence is CASSVEQGTDTQYF. In nucleotides, the CDR3 is TGTGCCAGCAGCGTAGAGCAGGGCACAGATACGCAGTATTTT.

The genes are TRBV18 and TRBJ1-1; 8 nucleotides align to TRBD1. This CDR3 is built from 17 residues. The germline CDR1 and CDR2 sequences are KGHSH and LQKENI. V was clipped by 4 bases and J by 1 base; unmatched bases: 11. CDR3 DNA: TGTGCCAGCTCACAACAACAAACCGGGACAGGGAACACTGAAGCTTTCTTT. Its protein is CASSQQQTGTGNTEAFF.

Regarding this clone: Germline is not matched at one junction end, which may reflect a read error. The DNA for the CDR3 is TGCGCCAGCAGCCGAGACTCTCAAGAGAACCAGTACTTC. This translates into CASSRDSQENQYF. The rearrangement links TRBV4-3 to TRBJ2-5; D unclear. The CDR3 runs to 13 residues. The germline CDR1 and CDR2 sequences are LGHNA and YSLEER.

The rearrangement links TRBV19 to TRBJ2-4, with D tentatively TRBD1 (6 bases). Germline values: CDR1 LNHDA, CDR2 SQIVND (reference sequence). The length of the CDR3 is 16 residues. Trimming shortened V by 7 bases and J by 3 bases, and 19 bases separated the two germline ends. Written as DNA, the CDR3 is TGTGCCAGTACCCGACAGGACTGGATGGGCAAAAACATTCAGTACTTC. This encodes CASTRQDWMGKNIQYF.

This chain links TRBV2 with TRBJ2-5; D is uncertain. The CDR3 loop spans 12 amino acids. Germline V gene data show CDR1 as SNHLY and CDR2 as FYNNEI. V was shortened by 7 bases and J by 4 bases, with 10 bases between the two germline ends. The CDR3 loop reads CASKQSGETQYF. CDR3 sequence (DNA): TGTGCCAGCAAGCAGTCGGGAGAGACCCAGTACTTC.

The chain uses TRBV5-4 and TRBJ2-7, with 7 bases identical to TRBD1. This CDR3 contains 14 residues. CDR1 is SGHNT and CDR2 is YYREEE in the germline V gene (reference sequence). Trimming at V came to 4 bases and at J to 0 bases, leaving 4 bases not matched to a gene. The CDR3 bases are TGTGCCAGCAGCCCAGGGGGACGCTCCTACGAGCAGTACTTC. Translating it yields CASSPGGRSYEQYF.

The V call is TRBV2, the J call TRBJ2-7; TRBD2 is a possible D gene (6 bases). The CDR3 length is 16 residues. Germline values: CDR1 SNHLY, CDR2 FYNNEI. Trimming took off 0 bases at V and 6 bases at J, with 18 bases between the two ends. The CDR3 loop reads CASSEALRFAGCEQYF. The CDR3 DNA reads TGTGCCAGCAGTGAAGCGCTTCGGTTTGCGGGGTGCGAGCAGTACTTC. Combining the CDR3 with reference TRBV2 and TRBJ2-7 gives the whole variable domain EPEVTQTPSHQVTQMGQEVILRCVPISNHLYFYWYRQILGQKVEFLVSFYNNEISEKSEIFDDQFSVERPDGSNFTLKIRSTKLEDSAMYFCASSEALRFAGCEQYFGPGTRLTVT.

This chain uses TRBV5-1 with TRBJ1-2; a possible D gene is TRBD1 (6 bases). CDR1 and CDR2 from the germline V gene are SGHRS and YFSETQ. The CDR3 has 14 amino acids. The V end lost 2 bases, the J end lost 4 bases, and 12 bases lay between the germline ends. CDR3 DNA sequence: TGCGCCAGCAGCTTTTCAGGGGACGCCTATGGCTACACCTTC. Translating it yields CASSFSGDAYGYTF.

J is TRBJ2-1 and V is TRBV5-1; 10 bases agree with TRBD2. CDR1 is SGHRS, CDR2 YFSETQ, per germline. The J segment lost 2 bases and the V segment lost 5 bases, leaving 7 bases of the junction unmatched. The CDR3 consists of 16 residues. The CDR3 region has the DNA TGCGCCAGCAGAAACCCACTAGCGGGGACCTACAATGAGCAGTTCTTC. Its protein product is CASRNPLAGTYNEQFF.